Sequencing of this T cell receptor beta chain was carried out in a study of CD8+ T cells in alopecia areata. Sample treatment: oral pan-JAK inhibitor, 5-10 mg twice daily. Both peripheral blood and punch biopsies of lesional scalp skin were obtained from patients who had alopecia areata. Sequencing relied on a cDNA template that was reverse transcribed from extracted RNA. Repertoires were generated with immunoSEQ multiplex PCR, while TCRdb's copy carries only in-frame clones and drops some. The sample lists approximately 210,000 clones, roughly three fifths occurring once. This clone was seen just once. V gave up 0 bases and J gave up 8 bases, with 10 bases separating them. Per germline, CDR1 GTSNPN and CDR2 SVGIG (reference sequence). This CDR3 is built from 13 residues.

The sample in question was CD4+ T cells sorted from blood, obtained between weeks 43 and 45, from a patient treated with tofacitinib. This clonotype originated in a human donor with alopecia areata. The chain employs TRBV30 and TRBJ1-4; no firm D call. The CDR3 bases are TGTGCCTGGAGTGTAGGGCAGAGGGAAAAACTGTTTTTT. Translation: CAWSVGQREKLFF.